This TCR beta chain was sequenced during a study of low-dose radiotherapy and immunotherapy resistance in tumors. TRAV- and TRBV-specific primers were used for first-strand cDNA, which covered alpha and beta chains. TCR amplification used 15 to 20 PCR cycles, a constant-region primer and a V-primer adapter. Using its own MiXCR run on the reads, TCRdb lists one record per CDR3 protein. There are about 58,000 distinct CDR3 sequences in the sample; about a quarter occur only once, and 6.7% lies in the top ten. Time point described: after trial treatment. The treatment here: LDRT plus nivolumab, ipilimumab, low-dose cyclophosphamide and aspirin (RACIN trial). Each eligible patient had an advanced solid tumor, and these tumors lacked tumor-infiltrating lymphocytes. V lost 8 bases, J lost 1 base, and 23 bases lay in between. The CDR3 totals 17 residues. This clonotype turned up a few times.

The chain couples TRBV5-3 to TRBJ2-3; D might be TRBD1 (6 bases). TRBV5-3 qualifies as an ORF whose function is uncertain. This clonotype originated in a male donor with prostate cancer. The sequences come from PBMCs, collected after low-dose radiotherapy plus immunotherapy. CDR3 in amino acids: CASSHGATGTGTDTQYF. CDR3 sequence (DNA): TGTGCCAGCAGTCACGGCGCGACAGGAACCGGCACAGATACGCAGTATTTT.